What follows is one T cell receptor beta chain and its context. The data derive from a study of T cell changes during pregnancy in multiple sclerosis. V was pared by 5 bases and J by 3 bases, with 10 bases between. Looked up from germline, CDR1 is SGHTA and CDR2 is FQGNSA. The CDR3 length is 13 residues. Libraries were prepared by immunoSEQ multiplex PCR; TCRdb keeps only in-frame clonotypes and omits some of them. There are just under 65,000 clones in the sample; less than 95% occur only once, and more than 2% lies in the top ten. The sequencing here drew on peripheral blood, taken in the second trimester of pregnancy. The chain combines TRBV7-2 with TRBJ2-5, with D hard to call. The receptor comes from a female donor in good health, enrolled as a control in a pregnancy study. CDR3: CASSRGHEETQYF. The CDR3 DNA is TGTGCCAGCAGCCGAGGCCATGAAGAGACCCAGTACTTC.